This TCR beta chain was profiled in a study of T cell responses to AZD1222 COVID-19 vaccine. The data were produced by immunoSEQ multiplex PCR, yet TCRdb's version contains in-frame clones alone and is incomplete. The sample records more than 75,000 clones, 90% being singletons. The material sequenced was peripheral blood, taken on day 0 of AZD1222 vaccination. This TCR was sampled from an adult in good health.

In DNA form, the CDR3 reads TGTGCCAGCAGCCTTACAGGGCACGAGCAGTACTTC. It translates to CASSLTGHEQYF. The chain employs TRBV2 and TRBJ2-7, with D perhaps matching TRBD1 (6 bases). Germline V lookup: CDR1 SNHLY, CDR2 FYNNEI. This CDR3 is built from 12 residues. V was trimmed by 6 bases and J by 5 bases, leaving 11 bases between them.